The 24 T cell receptor beta chains in this list originate from one sample, sequenced in a study of T cells in Graves' hyperthyroidism and ophthalmopathy. TCR beta CDR3 regions were amplified from RNA. A first-round RT-PCR of the TCR CDR3 used the HTBI primer set. TCRdb called the multiplex PCR reads again in MiXCR, with one record for every CDR3 protein. Of approximately 560,000 distinct CDR3 sequences in the sample, under 60% were seen once. Sample: peripheral blood or thyroid tissue (not recorded which). These receptors were obtained from a woman aged 18-30 years with Graves' hyperthyroidism.

With regard to this clonotype: A much larger clonotype is one base distant, so this may be a read error. V is TRBV7-9 and J is TRBJ1-2; 7 positions match TRBD1. From germline, CDR1 is SEHNR and CDR2 FQNEAQ (reference sequence). This CDR3 is 16 amino acids long. The CDR3 sequence is CVSSSSGTELLYGYTF. The CDR3 coding sequence is TGTGTCAGCAGCTCAAGTGGGACAGAGCTACTCTATGGCTACACCTTC.

The chain links TRBV2 to TRBJ1-2; D might be TRBD1 (6 bases). V was trimmed by 5 bases and J by 0 bases, leaving 13 bases between them. Germline V gene sequence: CDR1 SNHLY, CDR2 FYNNEI. This CDR3 is 15 amino acids long. CDR3 in amino acids: CASSFTDRPNYGYTF. CDR3 bases: TGTGCCAGCAGTTTCACGGACAGACCTAACTATGGCTACACCTTC.

The chain is built from TRBV11-2 and TRBJ1-3; D is ambiguous. This CDR3 is built from 16 residues. The V end lost 5 bases, the J end lost 0 bases, and 14 bases lay between the germline ends. Looked up from germline, CDR1 is SGHAT and CDR2 is FQNNGV. CDR3 coding DNA: TGTGCCAGCAGCGCACCCGGGATTTACTCTGGAAACACCATATATTTT. Translated: CASSAPGIYSGNTIYF. Filled out from reference TRBV11-2 and TRBJ1-3, the complete variable domain reads EAGVAQSPRYKIIEKRQSVAFWCNPISGHATLYWYQQILGQGPKLLIQFQNNGVVDDSQLPKDRFSAERLKGVDSTLKIQPAKLEDSAVYLCASSAPGIYSGNTIYFGEGSWLTVV.

This clonotype was seen many times. The chain is built from TRBV7-9 and TRBJ1-1; D possibly corresponds to TRBD1 (6 bases). CDR1 and CDR2 from the germline V gene are SEHNR and FQNEAQ (reference sequence). The ends were cut back, 7 bases at V and 0 bases at J, with 9 bases in the middle. The CDR3 runs to 13 residues. The CDR3 loop reads CASIQGMNTEAFF. In DNA, the CDR3 is TGTGCCAGCATCCAGGGGATGAACACTGAAGCTTTCTTT.

The chain carries TRBV19 and TRBJ2-5, with 7 bases lining up with TRBD1. Germline V gene sequence: CDR1 LNHDA, CDR2 SQIVND (reference sequence). This CDR3 has 12 residues. The ends lost 8 bases at V and 5 bases at J; junction bases unmatched: 5. CDR3 DNA sequence: TGTGCCAGTGGCGACAGGGTGGAGACCCAGTACTTC. Translated, it gives CASGDRVETQYF.

V gene TRBV20-1 combines with J gene TRBJ1-5, with a tentative D call TRBD1 (5 bases). V was shortened by 4 bases and J by 4 bases, with 17 bases between the two germline ends. This CDR3 is 15 amino acids long. CDR1 and CDR2 (germline): DFQATT, SNEGSKA (reference sequence). The CDR3 protein is CSANRYRGSNQPQHF. The CDR3 DNA follows: TGCAGTGCTAATAGGTATAGGGGCAGTAATCAGCCCCAGCATTTT.

This rearrangement joins TRBV25-1 to TRBJ1-2; a weak D match, TRBD1 (5 bases). V lost 1 base to trimming and J lost 5 bases, with 17 bases between them. This CDR3 spans 16 amino acids. Germline V gene data show CDR1 as MGHDK and CDR2 as SYGVNS. CDR3 sequence: CASSESFQDGAYGYTF. The CDR3 coding sequence is TGTGCCAGCAGTGAATCTTTTCAGGACGGGGCATATGGCTACACCTTC.

This clonotype has only a few counts. V is TRBV12-3 or TRBV12-4 and J is TRBJ1-3; the D is unclear. The CDR3 length is 15 residues. V was shortened by 0 bases and J by 2 bases, with 8 bases between the two germline ends. The DNA for the CDR3 is TGTGCCAGCAGTTTAGCGCAAGGACCTGGAAACACCATATATTTT. Its protein product is CASSLAQGPGNTIYF.

The genes are TRBV20-1 and TRBJ2-5; 7 bases are shared with TRBD2. The ends lost 5 bases at V and 4 bases at J; junction bases unmatched: 13. Germline-derived CDR1 and CDR2 are DFQATT and SNEGSKA (reference sequence). The CDR3 runs to 15 residues. This CDR3 reads CSADGSGLTRETQYF. The CDR3, as DNA: TGCAGTGCTGATGGTAGCGGGCTGACACGAGAGACCCAGTACTTC.

This clonotype was counted at least ten times. This chain joins TRBV14 and TRBJ2-5, with D uncertain. CDR1 and CDR2 (germline): SGHDN, FVKESK. V lost 3 bases to trimming and J lost 10 bases, with 12 bases between them. CDR3 length: 12 residues. The CDR3 is CASSHATVDQYF. The CDR3, as DNA: TGTGCCAGCAGCCACGCCACAGTCGACCAGTACTTC.

This chain joins TRBV29-1 and TRBJ1-5; 10 bases fit TRBD1. This CDR3 has 13 amino acids. The germline V gene has CDR1 SQVTM and CDR2 ANQGSEA. With V trimmed by 7 bases and J by 10 bases, 10 bases remained unmatched. DNA for the CDR3: TGCAGCGCTAGACAGGGGGCCTCTCCTCCCCAGCATTTT. This sequence encodes CSARQGASPPQHF.

This clonotype has a handful of counts. J is TRBJ2-5 and V is TRBV6-5; TRBD2 agrees at 8 bases. This CDR3 is built from 15 residues. The germline CDR1 and CDR2 sequences are MNHEY and SVGAGI. Trimming cost V 3 bases and J 3 bases; bases outside gene matches: 6. The CDR3 protein is CASSYSGTSEETQYF. CDR3 nucleotide sequence: TGTGCCAGCAGTTATTCCGGGACTAGTGAAGAGACCCAGTACTTC.

This rearrangement joins TRBV29-1 to TRBJ2-5, with 7 bases aligning to TRBD1. With V trimmed by 3 bases and J by 5 bases, 9 bases remained unmatched. CDR3 length: 14 amino acids. Per germline, CDR1 SQVTM and CDR2 ANQGSEA. In DNA form, the CDR3 reads TGCAGCGTTGAGCTTCAAGGGGGCAGGGAGACCCAGTACTTC. The encoded protein is CSVELQGGRETQYF. Variable domain in full (rest from reference TRBV29-1 and TRBJ2-5): SAVISQKPSRDICQRGTSLTIQCQVDSQVTMMFWYRQQPGQSLTLIATANQGSEATYESGFVIDKFPISRPNLTFSTLTVSNMSPEDSSIYLCSVELQGGRETQYFGPGTRLLVL.

Here the CDR3 reads CASSGGGGISGNTIYF. The CDR3 nucleotides read TGTGCCAGCAGCGGGGGCGGGGGTATCTCTGGAAACACCATATATTTT. The rearrangement joins TRBV7-6 to TRBJ1-3; D is perhaps TRBD1 (6 bases). CDR1 and CDR2 (germline): SGHVS, FNYEAQ. V lost 5 bases to trimming and J lost 0 bases, with 14 bases between them. The CDR3 runs 16 residues.

The rearrangement uses TRBV2 and TRBJ1-5, with a possible D match to TRBD1 (6 bases). The CDR3 totals 13 residues. The germline V gene encodes CDR1 SNHLY and CDR2 FYNNEI. Between the trimmed V and J ends, which lost 4 bases and 3 bases, there was a span of 7 bases. The CDR3 DNA sequence: TGTGCCAGCAGTGGGGGGGCCAATCAGCCCCAGCATTTT. Its translation: CASSGGANQPQHF.

The chain joins TRBV19 to TRBJ2-7, with D tentatively TRBD1 (5 bases). This CDR3 has 12 residues. Trimming left V 2 bases short and J 5 bases short, with 7 bases between. Germline V gene sequence: CDR1 LNHDA, CDR2 SQIVND (reference sequence). The CDR3 sequence is CASSIRGHEQYF. CDR3 DNA sequence: TGTGCCAGTAGTATAAGGGGCCACGAGCAGTACTTC.

This clonotype has just one count. This chain joins TRBV2 and TRBJ1-4, with D maybe TRBD1 (6 bases). The CDR3 runs to 13 residues. Trimming removed 5 bases from V and 14 bases from J, with 18 bases in between. Germline loops: CDR1 SNHLY, CDR2 FYNNEI. This CDR3 is CASSYVPGHLLFF. Written as DNA, the CDR3 is TGTGCCAGCAGTTATGTCCCGGGACATTTGCTGTTTTTT.

The chain links TRBV7-3 to TRBJ1-1, with D possibly TRBD1 on 5 matching bases. This CDR3 spans 13 amino acids. Germline V gene data show CDR1 as SGHTA and CDR2 as FQGTGA. The germline V and J ends were trimmed by 10 bases and 3 bases, with 15 bases remaining between them. The DNA for the CDR3 is TGTGCCACCGGGGGGTTGGTAGACACTGAAGCTTTCTTT. Translating gives CATGGLVDTEAFF. Based on the CDR3 plus reference TRBV7-3 and TRBJ1-1, the full variable domain is GAGVSQTPSNKVTEKGKYVELRCDPISGHTALYWYRQSLGQGPEFLIYFQGTGAADDSGLPNDRFFAVRPEGSVSTLKIQRTERGDSAVYLCATGGLVDTEAFFGQGTRLTVV.

V is TRBV11-2 and J is TRBJ2-5, with D hard to call. CDR1 is SGHAT, CDR2 FQNNGV, per germline. The CDR3 sequence is 9 residues long. Trimming stripped 6 bases from V and 7 bases from J, with 3 bases between. Written as DNA, the CDR3 is TGTGCCAGCAGTTCGACCCAGTACTTC. It specifies CASSSTQYF.

V and J are TRBV10-3 and TRBJ1-2; D remains ambiguous. The length of the CDR3 is 15 residues. V gave up 5 bases and J gave up 8 bases, with 21 bases separating them. From germline, CDR1 is ENHRY and CDR2 SYGVKD. The CDR3 protein is CAISYSVQFQRGYTF. In DNA form, the CDR3 reads TGTGCCATCAGTTACTCGGTCCAGTTTCAACGGGGCTACACCTTC.

For this clonotype: Sequence at one end of the junction differs from germline and may be a read error. The rearrangement joins TRBV2 to TRBJ1-2, with 11 nucleotides matching TRBD1. The CDR3 is 11 residues long. Looked up from germline, CDR1 is SNHLY and CDR2 is FYNNEI. The CDR3 reads CASSIGQGAMF. DNA for the CDR3: TGTGCCAGCAGCATCGGACAGGGGGCAATGTTC.

This clonotype was seen more than once but under ten times. The chain recombines TRBV10-3 with TRBJ2-3, with D possibly TRBD2 on 6 matching bases. V lost 8 bases, J lost 1 base, and 10 bases lay in between. Per germline, CDR1 ENHRY and CDR2 SYGVKD. The CDR3 is made up of 13 amino acids. Written as DNA, the CDR3 is TGTGCCATCGGTACGGGAGGCACAGATACGCAGTATTTT. Translating it yields CAIGTGGTDTQYF.

The chain couples TRBV7-3 to TRBJ2-7, with TRBD1 as a possible D gene (5 bases). CDR1 and CDR2 from the germline V gene are SGHTA and FQGTGA. This CDR3 contains 14 residues. The V gene lost 5 bases and the J gene lost 2 bases, with 13 bases spanning the gap. This CDR3 reads CASSQDQGTYEQYF. The CDR3 region has the DNA TGTGCCAGCAGCCAAGATCAGGGAACCTACGAGCAGTACTTC.

This clonotype was seen only a few times. This chain connects TRBV29-1 to TRBJ2-5; no firm D call. CDR3 length equals 12 residues. V lost 4 bases and J lost 5, with 11 bases in between. In germline, CDR1 is SQVTM, CDR2 ANQGSEA. The CDR3 loop reads CSVGGVWETQYF. The CDR3 DNA sequence: TGCAGCGTTGGTGGGGTCTGGGAGACCCAGTACTTC.